These T cell receptor beta chains were read from a single sample in a study of identical twins. One entry per CDR3 protein results from TCRdb running MiXCR on the 5' RACE reads. The sample has around 370,000 distinct CDR3 sequences; approximately 10% are singletons. Sequences were obtained from naive T cells sorted from blood. All receptors come from a woman aged 50 to 60 in good health. Each CDR3 is given with its conserved first and last residue. A D gene is named only where the DNA matches it firmly. The size of a clone is reported for some rows only, either as once, few or many, or as a class for expanded clones.

j_gene: TRBJ1-6
d_gene: .
v_gene: TRBV5-1
abundance: few
CDR3nt: TGCGCCAGCAGCTTGGCGGGACAAACGGGATCACCCCTCCACTTT
CDR3aa: CASSLAGQTGSPLHF

j_gene: TRBJ1-2
d_gene: .
v_gene: TRBV5-1
abundance: .
CDR3nt: TGCGCCAGCAGCTTGGGAGGCCCCTCGGAGGGCTACACCTTC
CDR3aa: CASSLGGPSEGYTF

j_gene: TRBJ2-4
d_gene: TRBD2
v_gene: TRBV25-1
abundance: many
CDR3nt: TGTGCCAGCAGCGAAGCGGGAGGGGTAGCCAAAAACATTCAGTACTTC
CDR3aa: CASSEAGGVAKNIQYF

j_gene: TRBJ1-4
d_gene: TRBD1
v_gene: TRBV20-1
abundance: .
CDR3nt: TGCAGTGCTAGAGACCCCGGGACAGGGTCTGAAAAACTGTTTTTT
CDR3aa: CSARDPGTGSEKLFF

j_gene: TRBJ2-1
d_gene: .
v_gene: TRBV7-9
abundance: few
CDR3nt: TGTGCCAGCAGCTTAGCGGGGGAGCGAGTTTCCTACAATGAGCAGTTCTTC
CDR3aa: CASSLAGERVSYNEQFF

j_gene: TRBJ2-5
d_gene: .
v_gene: TRBV20-1
abundance: .
CDR3nt: TGCAGTGCACTTCTTGTGACCCAGTACTTC
CDR3aa: CSALLVTQYF

j_gene: TRBJ2-3
d_gene: .
v_gene: TRBV28
abundance: .
CDR3nt: TGTGCCAGCTGGAGTGTGGGAGATACGCAGTATTTT
CDR3aa: CASWSVGDTQYF

j_gene: TRBJ1-2
d_gene: TRBD1
v_gene: TRBV20-1
abundance: many
CDR3nt: TGCAGTGCTCACCAAGACAGGGTCGAGAACTATGGCTACACCTTC
CDR3aa: CSAHQDRVENYGYTF

j_gene: TRBJ2-1
d_gene: TRBD2
v_gene: TRBV11-3
abundance: few
CDR3nt: TGTGCCAGCAGCCCGGGACTAGCGGGAGGCCACAATGAGCAGTTCTTC
CDR3aa: CASSPGLAGGHNEQFF

j_gene: TRBJ1-1
d_gene: TRBD1
v_gene: TRBV29-1
abundance: few
CDR3nt: TGCAGCGTTAGAGGGGGCCTTGAAGCTTTCTTT
CDR3aa: CSVRGGLEAFF

j_gene: TRBJ2-3
d_gene: .
v_gene: TRBV6-5
abundance: many
CDR3nt: TGTGCCAGCAGCTTTATTAAAACAAGAGGGTCAGATACGCAGTATTTT
CDR3aa: CASSFIKTRGSDTQYF

j_gene: TRBJ2-7
d_gene: .
v_gene: TRBV12-3/TRBV12-4
abundance: few
CDR3nt: TGTGCCAGCAGGGGCCTGGGAGGGACAGAGGCCTACGAGCAGTACTTC
CDR3aa: CASRGLGGTEAYEQYF

j_gene: TRBJ2-7
d_gene: .
v_gene: TRBV12-3/TRBV12-4
abundance: .
CDR3nt: TGTGCCAGCAGTTTTTCTGCCCGGTCCGAGCAGTACTTC
CDR3aa: CASSFSARSEQYF

j_gene: TRBJ2-2
d_gene: .
v_gene: TRBV2
abundance: .
CDR3nt: TGTGCCAGCAGTGAAGCGGGGGACCGGGACTTAAGAGGGGAGCTGTTTTTT
CDR3aa: CASSEAGDRDLRGELFF

j_gene: TRBJ2-2
d_gene: .
v_gene: TRBV27
abundance: .
CDR3nt: TGTGCCAGCAGTTTAGCGGCCGAGAACACCGGGGAGCTGTTTTTT
CDR3aa: CASSLAAENTGELFF

j_gene: TRBJ2-7
d_gene: .
v_gene: TRBV29-1
abundance: .
CDR3nt: TGCAGCGTTTTTCCGGTCAGCTCCTACGAGCAGTACTTC
CDR3aa: CSVFPVSSYEQYF

j_gene: TRBJ2-3
d_gene: .
v_gene: TRBV5-1
abundance: .
CDR3nt: TGCGCCAGCAGCTTGGCTTCCGGGGGAGGCACAGATACGCAGTATTTT
CDR3aa: CASSLASGGGTDTQYF

j_gene: TRBJ2-2
d_gene: TRBD2
v_gene: TRBV11-3
abundance: .
CDR3nt: TGTGCCAGCAGCTTGCGGGGGGCCTTTAGCGGAAACACCGGGGAGCTGTTTTTT
CDR3aa: CASSLRGAFSGNTGELFF

j_gene: TRBJ1-2
d_gene: .
v_gene: TRBV11-3
abundance: few
CDR3nt: TGTGCCAGCAGCTTAGTACAGGGACTCGGCTACACCTTC
CDR3aa: CASSLVQGLGYTF

j_gene: TRBJ1-5
d_gene: TRBD1
v_gene: TRBV6-1
abundance: .
CDR3nt: TGTGCCAGCAGTGGGGACAGGGCCAGCAATCAGCCCCAGCATTTT
CDR3aa: CASSGDRASNQPQHF

j_gene: TRBJ2-1
d_gene: TRBD2
v_gene: TRBV6-5
abundance: .
CDR3nt: TGTGCCAGCAGTTACCGGACTAGCGGGAGTGGGAGGGAGCAGTTCTTC
CDR3aa: CASSYRTSGSGREQFF

j_gene: TRBJ2-3
d_gene: TRBD2
v_gene: TRBV5-1
abundance: .
CDR3nt: TGCGCCAGCAGCTTGGTGGCTAGCGGGGTGGATACGCAGTATTTT
CDR3aa: CASSLVASGVDTQYF

j_gene: TRBJ2-3
d_gene: TRBD2
v_gene: TRBV25-1
abundance: .
CDR3nt: TGTGCCAGCAGTGAATCCCTGGGACTAGCGGGGACAGATACGCAGTATTTT
CDR3aa: CASSESLGLAGTDTQYF

j_gene: TRBJ2-7
d_gene: TRBD2
v_gene: TRBV2
abundance: .
CDR3nt: TGTGCCAGCAGTGAAGTGGGGGAGGGCTCTTACGAGCAGTACTTC
CDR3aa: CASSEVGEGSYEQYF

j_gene: TRBJ2-7
d_gene: .
v_gene: TRBV5-1
abundance: .
CDR3nt: TGCGCCAGCAGCTTGGTCGGGACGGTAACCTACGAGCAGTACTTC
CDR3aa: CASSLVGTVTYEQYF

j_gene: TRBJ2-2
d_gene: .
v_gene: TRBV4-1
abundance: .
CDR3nt: TGCGCCAGCTTTCCAATAGGGGGACGGAGAGTCGCGAACACCGGGGAGCTGTTTTTT
CDR3aa: CASFPIGGRRVANTGELFF

j_gene: TRBJ2-1
d_gene: .
v_gene: TRBV9
abundance: .
CDR3nt: TGTGCCAGCACAAAGGGAGGCAGCCCCAATGAGCAGTTCTTC
CDR3aa: CASTKGGSPNEQFF

j_gene: TRBJ1-1
d_gene: TRBD1
v_gene: TRBV12-3/TRBV12-4
abundance: .
CDR3nt: TGTGCCAGCAGTTTCGACAGGGGGCTTGTTGAAGCTTTCTTT
CDR3aa: CASSFDRGLVEAFF

j_gene: TRBJ2-1
d_gene: TRBD2
v_gene: TRBV12-3/TRBV12-4
abundance: .
CDR3nt: TGTGCCAGCAGTTTTTGGGCGGGAGGCGATTTTAGCTCCTACAATGAGCAGTTCTTC
CDR3aa: CASSFWAGGDFSSYNEQFF

j_gene: TRBJ2-2
d_gene: .
v_gene: TRBV18
abundance: few
CDR3nt: TGTGCCAGCTCAACTACCGGGGAGCTGTTTTTT
CDR3aa: CASSTTGELFF

j_gene: TRBJ2-2
d_gene: TRBD1
v_gene: TRBV6-5
abundance: many
CDR3nt: TGTGCCAGCAGTTCCCCTGGGACAGGGAACACCGGGGAGCTGTTTTTT
CDR3aa: CASSSPGTGNTGELFF

j_gene: TRBJ2-4
d_gene: .
v_gene: TRBV12-3/TRBV12-4
abundance: few
CDR3nt: TGTGCCAGCAGTTTAGGGCAGAGCCTAGCCAAAAACATTCAGTACTTC
CDR3aa: CASSLGQSLAKNIQYF

j_gene: TRBJ2-1
d_gene: .
v_gene: TRBV29-1
abundance: .
CDR3nt: TGCAGCGTTGCTTTCGGCGGGGAGGATGAGCAGTTCTTC
CDR3aa: CSVAFGGEDEQFF

j_gene: TRBJ2-5
d_gene: .
v_gene: TRBV12-5
abundance: few
CDR3nt: TGTGCTAGCCAAGGACGGTGGCAAGAGACCCAGTACTTC
CDR3aa: CASQGRWQETQYF

j_gene: TRBJ2-4
d_gene: .
v_gene: TRBV12-5
abundance: few
CDR3nt: TGTGCTAGTGGTTTTACCGTACAGCAAAACATTCAGTACTTC
CDR3aa: CASGFTVQQNIQYF

j_gene: TRBJ2-5
d_gene: .
v_gene: TRBV12-3/TRBV12-4
abundance: many
CDR3nt: TGTGCCAGCACGAGACAGGAAGAAGAGACCCAGTACTTC
CDR3aa: CASTRQEEETQYF

j_gene: TRBJ1-5
d_gene: TRBD1
v_gene: TRBV2
abundance: few
CDR3nt: TGTGCCAGCCAGGGGGGAAATCAGCCCCAGCATTTT
CDR3aa: CASQGGNQPQHF

j_gene: TRBJ2-5
d_gene: .
v_gene: TRBV11-1
abundance: few
CDR3nt: TGTGCCAGCACCGAACTGTGGGGGCAAGAGACCCAGTACTTC
CDR3aa: CASTELWGQETQYF

j_gene: TRBJ2-3
d_gene: .
v_gene: TRBV5-1
abundance: .
CDR3nt: TGCGCCAGCAGCTTGGCTAGTTTCGCAGATACGCAGTATTTT
CDR3aa: CASSLASFADTQYF